What follows are 8 T cell receptor beta chains derived from one specimen sequenced in a study of cytomegalovirus exposure and HLA in healthy donors listed by TCRdb under 2017. To prepare the library, the immunoSEQ multiplex PCR assay was applied. TCRdb obtained this table from immuneACCESS and retained in-frame rearrangements with V and J assigned. These tables miss some clones; where compared with another copy, unresolved V genes account for less than half of the shortfall, and the remainder is unexplained. The sample records about 130,000 clones, approximately 89% of which are singletons. Over 8.5% of the sample goes to the ten largest clones. Source material: PBMCs. These receptors were taken from a woman younger than 30 in good health and CMV-seropositive.

The CDR3: CASSVAAGSPLHF. CDR3 bases: TGTGCCAGCAGTGTGGCTGCGGGGTCACCCCTCCACTTT. The chain employs TRBV2 and TRBJ1-6, with no clear D. Germline V CDR1 and CDR2: SNHLY, FYNNEI. The CDR3 runs 13 residues. The V and J ends lost 4 bases and 10 bases respectively, with 11 bases between them.

This sequence joins TRBV7-9 and TRBJ2-7; 11 bases fit TRBD1. The germline V gene encodes CDR1 SEHNR and CDR2 FQNEAQ (reference sequence). V lost 4 bases to trimming and J lost 2 bases; unmatched junction nucleotides: 4. The CDR3 runs to 15 residues. The CDR3 sequence: CASSSGTGGTYEQYF. DNA for the CDR3: TGTGCCAGCAGCTCCGGGACAGGGGGGACCTACGAGCAGTACTTC.

The chain carries TRBV29-1 and TRBJ2-3, with D unclear. Germline CDR1 is SQVTM and CDR2 is ANQGSEA. This CDR3 has 18 amino acids. V was cut by 4 bases and J by 1 base, with 24 bases left in between. The CDR3 sequence is CSVVLVFPGQLGTDTQYF. CDR3 DNA: TGCAGCGTTGTCCTCGTATTCCCTGGGCAGCTTGGCACAGATACGCAGTATTTT.

In this sample, this clone turned up once. This sequence joins TRBV5-1 and TRBJ2-2; a possible D gene is TRBD1 (5 bases). V lost 0 bases and J 6 bases, leaving 12 bases between the germline ends. CDR1 SGHRS and CDR2 YFSETQ come from the germline V gene. The CDR3 is 15 amino acids. The CDR3 sequence: CASSLGQSFAGELFF. CDR3 bases: TGCGCCAGCAGCTTGGGACAGAGTTTCGCCGGGGAGCTGTTTTTT.

The chain combines TRBV30 with TRBJ1-1; the match to TRBD1 covers 7 bases. CDR1 is GTSNPN and CDR2 is SVGIG in the germline V gene (reference sequence). V trimming: 3 bases; J trimming: 10 bases; junction bases outside the gene matches: 8. The CDR3 is 12 amino acids. Here the CDR3 reads CAWSAGGLRAFF. CDR3 coding DNA: TGTGCCTGGAGCGCAGGGGGTTTGCGAGCTTTCTTT.

J is TRBJ2-5 and V is TRBV5-6; D is ambiguous. The CDR3 length is 14 residues. Germline assignment: CDR1 SGHDT and CDR2 YYEEEE. Trimming cost V 0 bases and J 4 bases, with 10 bases left between them. As DNA, the CDR3 is TGTGCCAGCAGCTTGGCACTCGAGCCAGAGACCCAGTACTTC. Protein: CASSLALEPETQYF.

J is TRBJ2-7 and V is TRBV28; 8 positions match TRBD2. Germline loops: CDR1 MDHEN, CDR2 SYDVKM. Trimming removed 2 bases from V and 6 bases from J; junction bases left unmatched: 9. There are 15 residues in the CDR3. The CDR3 region is CASSLPSSGMPEQYF. The DNA of the CDR3 is TGTGCCAGCAGTTTACCCAGTAGCGGGATGCCCGAGCAGTACTTC.

Concerning this clone itself: The junction departs from the called germline gene at one end, perhaps through a read error. The chain recombines TRBV6-1 with TRBJ2-3, with TRBD2 matching 11 bases. The CDR3 has 16 residues. Germline CDR1 is MNHNS and CDR2 is SASEGT. CDR3 sequence (DNA): TGTGCCAGCAGTGAAACTAGCGGGGGCTACGGGATACGCAGTAATTTT. Its protein product is CASSETSGGYGIRSNF.